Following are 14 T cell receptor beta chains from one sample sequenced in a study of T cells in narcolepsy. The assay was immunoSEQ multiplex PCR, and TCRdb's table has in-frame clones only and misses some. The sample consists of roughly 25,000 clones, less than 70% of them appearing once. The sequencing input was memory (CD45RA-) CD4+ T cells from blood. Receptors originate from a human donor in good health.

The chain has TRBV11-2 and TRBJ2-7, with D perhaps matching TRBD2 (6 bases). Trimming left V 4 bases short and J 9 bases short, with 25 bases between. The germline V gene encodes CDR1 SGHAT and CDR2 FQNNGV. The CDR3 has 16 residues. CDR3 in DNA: TGTGCCAGCAGCTCAGGACCGACCAGGGTTCTTAGCGGGCAGTACTTC. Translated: CASSSGPTRVLSGQYF.

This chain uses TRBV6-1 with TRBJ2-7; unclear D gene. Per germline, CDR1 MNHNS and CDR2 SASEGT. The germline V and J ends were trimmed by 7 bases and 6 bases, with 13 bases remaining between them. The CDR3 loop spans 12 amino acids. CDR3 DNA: TGTGCCAGCAAGCAAGCTTTGGGCGAGCAGTACTTC. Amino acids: CASKQALGEQYF.

In nucleotides, the CDR3 is TGCGCCAGCAGCTTGGCGGGTGATACCTACGAGCAGTACTTC. It is translated as CASSLAGDTYEQYF. The V gene is TRBV5-1, the J gene TRBJ2-7, with unresolved D. The CDR3 is made up of 14 amino acids. Germline V CDR1 and CDR2: SGHRS, YFSETQ. Trimming stripped 0 bases from V and 2 bases from J, with 9 bases between.

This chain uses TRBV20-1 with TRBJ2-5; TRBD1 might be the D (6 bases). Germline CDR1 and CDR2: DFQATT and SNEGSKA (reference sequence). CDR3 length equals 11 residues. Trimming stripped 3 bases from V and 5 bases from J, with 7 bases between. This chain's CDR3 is CSASQGETQYF. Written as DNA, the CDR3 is TGCAGTGCTAGTCAGGGGGAGACCCAGTACTTC.

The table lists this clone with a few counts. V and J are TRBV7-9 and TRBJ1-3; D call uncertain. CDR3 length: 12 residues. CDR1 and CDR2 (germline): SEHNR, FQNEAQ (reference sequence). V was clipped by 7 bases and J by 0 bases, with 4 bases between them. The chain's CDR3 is CASTASGNTIYF. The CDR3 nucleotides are TGTGCCAGCACCGCCTCTGGAAACACCATATATTTT.

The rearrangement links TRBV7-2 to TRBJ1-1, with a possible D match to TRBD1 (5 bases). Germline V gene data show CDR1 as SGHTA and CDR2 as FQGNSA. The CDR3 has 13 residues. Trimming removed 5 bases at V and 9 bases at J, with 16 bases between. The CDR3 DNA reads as TGTGCCAGCAGCCTCGATCCAGGGACCAAAGCTTTCTTT. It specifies CASSLDPGTKAFF.

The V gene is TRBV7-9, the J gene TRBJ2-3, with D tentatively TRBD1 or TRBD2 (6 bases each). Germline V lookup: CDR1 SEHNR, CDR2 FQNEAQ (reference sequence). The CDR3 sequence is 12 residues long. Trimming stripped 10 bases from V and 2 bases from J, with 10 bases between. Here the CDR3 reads CATRGLTDTQYF. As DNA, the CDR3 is TGTGCCACCCGGGGGCTCACAGATACGCAGTATTTT.

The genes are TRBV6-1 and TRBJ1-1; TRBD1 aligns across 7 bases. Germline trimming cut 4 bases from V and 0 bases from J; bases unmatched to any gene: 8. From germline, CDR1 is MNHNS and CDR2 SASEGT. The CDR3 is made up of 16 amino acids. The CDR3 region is CASSGNRGMVNTEAFF. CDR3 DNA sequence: TGTGCCAGCAGTGGAAACAGGGGAATGGTGAACACTGAAGCTTTCTTT.

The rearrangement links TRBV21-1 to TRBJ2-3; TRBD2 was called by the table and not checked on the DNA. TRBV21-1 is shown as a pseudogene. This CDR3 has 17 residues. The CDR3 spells CASSSRLAGVLTDTQYF. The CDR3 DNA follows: TGTGCCAGCAGCTCAAGACTAGCGGGAGTTTTAACAGATACGCAGTATTTT.

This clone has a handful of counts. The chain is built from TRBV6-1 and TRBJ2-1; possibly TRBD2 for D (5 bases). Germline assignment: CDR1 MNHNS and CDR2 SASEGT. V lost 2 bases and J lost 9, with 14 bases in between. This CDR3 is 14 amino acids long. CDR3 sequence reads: CASSEWSTRGEQFF. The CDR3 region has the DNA TGTGCCAGCAGTGAATGGAGTACTAGAGGTGAGCAGTTCTTC.

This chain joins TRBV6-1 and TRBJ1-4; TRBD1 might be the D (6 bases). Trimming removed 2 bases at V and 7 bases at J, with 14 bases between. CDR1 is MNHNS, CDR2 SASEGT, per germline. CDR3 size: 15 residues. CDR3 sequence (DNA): TGTGCCAGCAGTGAAACAGGGAATCCAGCTGAAAAACTGTTTTTT. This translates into CASSETGNPAEKLFF.

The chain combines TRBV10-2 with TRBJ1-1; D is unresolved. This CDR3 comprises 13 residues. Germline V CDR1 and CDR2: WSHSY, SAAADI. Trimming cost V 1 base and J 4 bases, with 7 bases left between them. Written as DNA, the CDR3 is TGCGCCAGCAGTGAGTACGGGAGCACTGAAGCTTTCTTT. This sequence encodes CASSEYGSTEAFF.

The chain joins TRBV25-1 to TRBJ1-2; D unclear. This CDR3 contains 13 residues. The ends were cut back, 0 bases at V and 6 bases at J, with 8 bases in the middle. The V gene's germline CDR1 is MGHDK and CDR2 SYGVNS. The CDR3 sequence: CASSEYAKHGYTF. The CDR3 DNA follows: TGTGCCAGCAGTGAATATGCCAAGCATGGCTACACCTTC.

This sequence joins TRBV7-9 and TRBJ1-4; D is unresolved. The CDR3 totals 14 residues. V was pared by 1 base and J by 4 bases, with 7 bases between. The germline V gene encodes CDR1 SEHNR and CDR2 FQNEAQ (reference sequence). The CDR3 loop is CASSLGVNNEKLFF. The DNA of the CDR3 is TGTGCCAGCAGCTTAGGGGTGAATAATGAAAAACTGTTTTTT.